Only one count was recorded for the clone carrying this T cell receptor beta chain. Its antigen is not known. This entry belongs to a study of shared clonotypes between healthy human individuals. Study-wide context: Donor composition was a couple of women and three men, aged 18 to 49.

This table comes from immunoSEQ multiplex PCR, and its TCRdb copy is limited to in-frame clones, with some not included. The table lists 550,000 to 800,000 clones, around 90% of them singletons, with 34% in the top ten. Trimming took 8 bases from V and 3 from J; bases not matched to a gene: 7. This CDR3 is 14 amino acids long. CDR1 and CDR2 (germline): MDHEN, SYDVKM. Study observations and caveats: Across a handful of donors, naive CD4 shared 5% to 6.5%, naive CD8 more than 3%, memory CD4 2% to 2.5%, memory CD8 about 0.4%.

Only Caucasian adults living in Nashville, Tennessee made up the donor group. CD45RO+ cells went into CD8 memory alongside CCR7-negative CD45RA+ TemRA cells. This sequence was found in a man younger than 30 in good health. Some clones in this sample may be carry-over from other donors' samples. The material sequenced was memory CD8+ T cells from PBMCs. Subset meaning: CD45RO+ cells pooled with CCR7-negative TemRA cells. The V call is TRBV28, the J call TRBJ2-1; 7 nucleotides match TRBD2. The CDR3: CASENRGVYNEQFF. The CDR3 nucleotides are TGTGCCAGCGAAAATCGGGGGGTCTACAATGAGCAGTTCTTC. The full variable domain, rest sourced from reference TRBV28 and TRBJ2-1, is DVKVTQSSRYLVKRTGEKVFLECVQDMDHENMFWYRQDPGLGLRLIYFSYDVKMKEKGDIPEGYSVSREKKERFSLILESASTNQTSMYLCASENRGVYNEQFFGPGTRLTVL.